This T cell receptor (beta chain) is from a study of cytomegalovirus exposure and HLA in healthy donors. Use of 60 Vbeta and 13 Jbeta primers characterized the PCR. Sequencing used immunoSEQ multiplex PCR; TCRdb keeps in-frame clones, though not all of them. The sample gives 70,000 to 95,000 clones, about four fifths of which show up once; under 2% is in the top ten. This receptor was obtained from a woman aged 30 to 39 in good health and CMV-seronegative. Sequenced input: PBMCs.

CDR3 amino acids: CASSSDRVMAYEQYF. In DNA, the CDR3 is TGTGCCAGCAGCTCGGACAGGGTAATGGCCTACGAGCAGTACTTC. The chain has TRBV5-6 and TRBJ2-7, with TRBD1 matching 8 bases. From germline, CDR1 is SGHDT and CDR2 YYEEEE. Losses at the gene ends were 3 bases for V and 2 bases for J; bases not matched to a gene: 7. The CDR3 covers 15 residues.